The clone carrying this TCR beta chain was counted once. Germline is not matched at one junction end, which may reflect a read error. The same CDR3 arises from other DNA sequences in this sample as well. In the original processing: Quantification of nucleated cells was approximated via reference gene primer amplification. Profiling relied on immunoSEQ multiplex PCR, and the TCRdb table lists in-frame clones only, not all of them. The D gene and trimming were derived from the DNA, and the V and J assignments and clone size from that table. The table records 290,000 or so clones, approximately 90% of them present only once. This CDR3 has 14 residues. Germline CDR1 reads SNHLY; CDR2 reads FYNNEI. The sample comes from a study of blood T cell repertoires in COVID-19. Turning to the study itself: Samples taken during acute and convalescent COVID-19 were collected in the United States, Italy and Spain. Sources were T cells, B-cell-depleted T cells, or PBMCs; the material itself was cDNA or gDNA.

Sequenced sample: peripheral blood. The source is a woman between 25 and 40 years old with COVID-19, enrolled during active disease. The chain joins TRBV2 to TRBJ2-7, with D tentatively TRBD2 (5 bases). The CDR3 coding sequence is TGTGCCAGCAGCGAAGTTGAGGGCAGAATATCGGAGTACTTC. The encoded protein is CASSEVEGRISEYF.